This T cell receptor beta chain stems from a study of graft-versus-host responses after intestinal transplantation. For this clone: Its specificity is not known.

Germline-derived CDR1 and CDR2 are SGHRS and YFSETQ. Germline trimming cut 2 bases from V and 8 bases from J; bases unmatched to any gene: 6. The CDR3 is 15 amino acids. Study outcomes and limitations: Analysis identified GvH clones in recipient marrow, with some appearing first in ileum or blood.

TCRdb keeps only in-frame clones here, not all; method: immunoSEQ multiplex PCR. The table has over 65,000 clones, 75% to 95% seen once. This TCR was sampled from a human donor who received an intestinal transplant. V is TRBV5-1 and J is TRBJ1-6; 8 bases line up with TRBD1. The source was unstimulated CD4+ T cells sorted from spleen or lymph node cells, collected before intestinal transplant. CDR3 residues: CASSFTAGGDSPLHF. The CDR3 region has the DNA TGCGCCAGCAGCTTCACAGCAGGGGGCGATTCACCCCTCCACTTT.